A selection of T cell receptor beta chains follows, all from one sample in a study of shared T cell receptors in the human thymus. Sequencing used immunoSEQ multiplex PCR; TCRdb keeps in-frame clones, though not all of them. The sample has hundreds of thousands of clones; 87% are singletons. A further study also used this sample, focusing on human thymus T cells.

Sequencing input: thymocytes. These receptors were taken from a boy younger than two with a congenital heart defect. Both conserved end residues are part of each CDR3. Each record gives: V gene, D gene, clone size, J gene, CDR3 protein, CDR3 DNA. The D gene is left open where the match is weak. Some rows mark clone size as missing; the rest say once, few, many or name a class of expanded clone.

>TRBV7-9|NA|once|TRBJ2-7
CASSCAGGGEQYF
TGTGCCAGCAGCTGTGCAGGTGGAGGCGAGCAGTACTTC
>TRBV5-1|TRBD1|NA|TRBJ1-5
CASSLTGGSNQPQHF
TGCGCCAGCAGCTTAACAGGGGGGAGCAATCAGCCCCAGCATTTT
>TRBV7-9|NA|NA|TRBJ1-1
CASSRGLWNMNTEAFF
TGTGCCAGCAGCCGAGGACTGTGGAATATGAACACTGAAGCTTTCTTT
>TRBV30|TRBD2|NA|TRBJ2-5
CAWNGPGLAVQETQYF
TGTGCCTGGAATGGACCGGGACTAGCGGTCCAAGAGACCCAGTACTTC
>TRBV5-1|NA|NA|TRBJ2-5
CASSFLGFTRLQETQYF
TGCGCCAGCAGCTTTCTGGGCTTTACTAGATTACAAGAGACCCAGTACTTC
>TRBV10-3|NA|NA|TRBJ2-7
CAISGFGVSSGEQYF
TGTGCCATCAGTGGTTTTGGTGTCAGTAGCGGCGAGCAGTACTTC
>TRBV4-1|TRBD1|NA|TRBJ2-1
CASSQDSGQRPYNEQFF
TGCGCCAGCAGCCAAGACTCGGGACAGCGGCCCTACAATGAGCAGTTCTTC
>TRBV14|NA|NA|TRBJ2-7
CASSRKDIAHEQYF
TGTGCCAGCAGCCGGAAGGACATAGCCCACGAGCAGTACTTC
>TRBV9|TRBD1|NA|TRBJ2-5
CASSADRVGETQYF
TGTGCCAGCAGCGCCGACAGGGTTGGGGAGACCCAGTACTTC
>TRBV7-8|NA|once|TRBJ2-5
CASSLDAIQETQYF
TGTGCCAGCAGCTTAGATGCGATTCAAGAGACCCAGTACTTC
>TRBV5-6|NA|NA|TRBJ2-7
CASSHGPGDFSYEQYF
TGTGCCAGCAGCCACGGACCGGGGGACTTCTCCTACGAGCAGTACTTC
>TRBV29-1|TRBD2|NA|TRBJ2-1
CSVRLAGYNEQFF
TGCAGCGTACGACTAGCGGGGTACAATGAGCAGTTCTTC
>TRBV28|TRBD2|once|TRBJ2-7
CASSLLAGGEQYF
TGTGCCAGCAGCCTTCTAGCGGGAGGTGAGCAGTACTTC
>TRBV27|NA|once|TRBJ1-2
CASSSTLGDYGYTF
TGTGCCAGCAGTTCGACCCTCGGGGACTATGGCTACACCTTC
>TRBV6-1|TRBD1|NA|TRBJ1-1
CASSDRTGDLEAFF
TGTGCCAGCAGTGACCGGACAGGAGATCTTGAAGCTTTCTTT
>TRBV2|NA|NA|TRBJ2-3
CASSAGDNADTQYF
TGTGCCAGCAGTGCAGGGGATAATGCAGATACGCAGTATTTT
>TRBV5-8|TRBD2|NA|TRBJ2-3
CASGGDYCTDTQYF
TGTGCCAGCGGCGGGGACTACTGCACAGATACGCAGTATTTT
>TRBV5-1|TRBD1|NA|TRBJ2-6
CASSLAAGGHFSGANVLTF
TGCGCCAGCAGCTTGGCGGCAGGGGGTCATTTCTCTGGGGCCAACGTCCTGACTTTC
>TRBV2|TRBD1|NA|TRBJ2-7
CASSSRRDRAYEQYF
TGTGCCAGCAGTAGCCGCCGGGACAGGGCCTACGAGCAGTACTTC
>TRBV7-9|TRBD1|NA|TRBJ1-5
CASSPGQGGNQPQHF
TGTGCCAGCAGCCCGGGACAGGGCGGCAATCAGCCCCAGCATTTT
>TRBV4-3|TRBD1|NA|TRBJ2-2
CASNHEDRGSRANTGELFF
TGCGCCAGCAACCACGAAGACAGGGGGAGTCGTGCGAACACCGGGGAGCTGTTTTTT
>TRBV18|NA|few|TRBJ1-3
CASSPQLPRVIGGNTIYF
TGTGCCAGCTCACCTCAGCTGCCGAGGGTCATTGGAGGAAACACCATATATTTT
>TRBV7-2|NA|NA|TRBJ1-6
CASSLGEQGSNSPLHF
TGTGCCAGCAGCTTAGGCGAACAGGGTTCCAATTCCCCCCTCCACTTT
>TRBV7-2|TRBD2|once|TRBJ2-7
CASSPLAGGLWNEQYF
TGTGCCAGCAGCCCATTAGCGGGGGGGCTTTGGAACGAGCAGTACTTC
>TRBV5-1|NA|NA|TRBJ1-1
CASSPALLNTEAFF
TGCGCCAGCAGCCCCGCCCTGCTAAACACTGAAGCTTTCTTT
>TRBV28|NA|once|TRBJ1-1
CASSLPDRLNTEAFF
TGTGCCAGCAGTTTGCCTGACAGATTGAACACTGAAGCTTTCTTT
>TRBV20-1|NA|NA|TRBJ1-1
CSAGRNTEAFF
TGCAGTGCTGGGCGGAACACTGAAGCTTTCTTT
>TRBV10-1|TRBD2|NA|TRBJ2-5
CASSESRTSGSKETQYF
TGCGCCAGCAGTGAGTCCCGGACTAGCGGGAGCAAAGAGACCCAGTACTTC
>TRBV20-1|NA|few|TRBJ1-2
CSARVSYGYTF
TGCAGTGCTAGAGTTAGTTATGGCTACACCTTC
>TRBV28|NA|NA|TRBJ2-5
CASSPLGVRDNEETQYF
TGTGCCAGCAGTCCCTTGGGGGTCCGGGACAACGAAGAGACCCAGTACTTC
>TRBV19|TRBD2|NA|TRBJ2-7
CASSIGSGIYEQYF
TGTGCCAGTAGTATAGGTAGCGGGATCTACGAGCAGTACTTC
>TRBV9|TRBD2|NA|TRBJ2-1
CASSVEREGFNEQFF
TGTGCCAGCAGCGTAGAAAGGGAGGGGTTTAATGAGCAGTTCTTC